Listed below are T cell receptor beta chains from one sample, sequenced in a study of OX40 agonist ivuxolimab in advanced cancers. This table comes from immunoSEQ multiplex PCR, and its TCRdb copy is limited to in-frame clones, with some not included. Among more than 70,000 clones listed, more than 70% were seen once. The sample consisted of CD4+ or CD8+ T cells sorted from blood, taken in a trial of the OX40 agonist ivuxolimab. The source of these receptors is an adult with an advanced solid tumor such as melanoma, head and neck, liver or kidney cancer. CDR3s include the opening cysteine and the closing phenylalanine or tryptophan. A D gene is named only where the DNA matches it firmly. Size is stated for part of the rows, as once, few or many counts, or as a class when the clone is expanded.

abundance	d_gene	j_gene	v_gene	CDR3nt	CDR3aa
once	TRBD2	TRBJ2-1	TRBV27	TGTGCCAGCAGTATCAGGGGACTAGCGGGAGGGCTGGTCAATGAGCAGTTCTTC	CASSIRGLAGGLVNEQFF
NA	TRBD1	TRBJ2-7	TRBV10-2	TGCGCCAGCAGTGAGAGTGGGGACAGATCCTACGAGCAGTACTTC	CASSESGDRSYEQYF
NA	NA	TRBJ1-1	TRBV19	TGTGCCAGTAAGAAGGACCTGTGGGGCAGGGGGAACACTGAAGCTTTCTTT	CASKKDLWGRGNTEAFF
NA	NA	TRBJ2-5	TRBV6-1	TGTGCCAGCAGGGAAGATACGGCGCCGGGGACCCAGTACTTC	CASREDTAPGTQYF
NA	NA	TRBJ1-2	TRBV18	TGTGCCAGCTCACCATTTTCGGGTGAAGGTGGCTACACCTTC	CASSPFSGEGGYTF
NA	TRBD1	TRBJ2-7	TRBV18	TGTGCCAGCTCACCACCTGGACAGGGGGGCACCTACGAGCAGTACTTC	CASSPPGQGGTYEQYF
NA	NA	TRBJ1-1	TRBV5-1	TGCGCCAGTTACGAGGGTCAGGGTGAAGCTTTCTTT	CASYEGQGEAFF
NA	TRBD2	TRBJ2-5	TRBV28	TGTGCCTGGGGAGGGGAGACCCAGTACTTC	CAWGGETQYF
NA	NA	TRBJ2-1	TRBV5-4	TGTGCCAGCAGCCGAGGGGCACTAACGTACAATGAGCAGTTCTTC	CASSRGALTYNEQFF
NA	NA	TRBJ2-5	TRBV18	TGTGCCAGCTCACCACGGGGCGGAGCTCAAGAGACCCAGTACTTC	CASSPRGGAQETQYF
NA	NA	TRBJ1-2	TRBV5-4	TGTGCCAGCAGCTTGGACCGACCAGCTAACTATGGCTACACCTTC	CASSLDRPANYGYTF
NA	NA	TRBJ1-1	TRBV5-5	TGTGCCAGCAGCCGGGGCGGGGTTGGTACCACTGAAGCTTTCTTT	CASSRGGVGTTEAFF
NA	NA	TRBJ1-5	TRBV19	TGTGCCAGTAGTATTGGGGGAGGTAGGGGTCAGCCCCAGCATTTT	CASSIGGGRGQPQHF
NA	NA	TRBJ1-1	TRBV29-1	TGCAGCGTTGCCCGTGGGTACACTGAAGCTTTCTTT	CSVARGYTEAFF
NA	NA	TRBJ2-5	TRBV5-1	TGCGCCAGCAGCTTAGGTCAGGAACAAGAGACCCAGTACTTC	CASSLGQEQETQYF
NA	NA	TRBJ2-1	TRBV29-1	TGCAGCGCGTCCGGGACTTTGGCCCACAATGAGCAGTTCTTC	CSASGTLAHNEQFF
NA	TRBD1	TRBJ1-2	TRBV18	TGTGCCAGCTCACCCGAGCACCACAGGGGGCAGGTGACCTTC	CASSPEHHRGQVTF
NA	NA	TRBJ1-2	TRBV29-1	TGCAGCGTTGACAGGGGAATGGCCTATGGCTACACCTTC	CSVDRGMAYGYTF
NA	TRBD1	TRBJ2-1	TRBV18	TGTGCCAGCTCAGTGACAGGGTACAATGAGCAGTTCTTC	CASSVTGYNEQFF
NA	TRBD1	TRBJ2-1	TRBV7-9	TGTGCCAGCAGCTTAAGAGGGGGCGAAGGTTCTGAGCAGTTCTTC	CASSLRGGEGSEQFF
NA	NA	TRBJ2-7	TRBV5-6	TGTGCCAGCAGGGTGCACGGGAGTTTCTACGAGCAGTACTTC	CASRVHGSFYEQYF
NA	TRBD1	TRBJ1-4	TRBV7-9	TGTGCCAGCGGTGGGACAGGGGCTGGTATGCATACTAATGAAAAACTGTTTTTT	CASGGTGAGMHTNEKLFF
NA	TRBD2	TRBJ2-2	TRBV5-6	TGTGCCAGCAGCTTGGGAGTAGCGGGGTTCACCGGGGAGCTGTTTTTT	CASSLGVAGFTGELFF
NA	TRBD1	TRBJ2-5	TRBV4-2	TGTGCCAGCAGCCGAATTGACAGGGGGGAAGAGACCCAGTACTTC	CASSRIDRGEETQYF
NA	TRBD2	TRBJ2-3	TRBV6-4	TGTGCCAGCAGTGAACTAGCGGGGGCCACAGATACGCAGTATTTT	CASSELAGATDTQYF
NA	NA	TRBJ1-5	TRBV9	TGTGCCAGCAGCGCGGATACAGGGTACTATCAGCCCCAGCATTTT	CASSADTGYYQPQHF
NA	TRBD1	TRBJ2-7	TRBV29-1	TGCAGCGTTGGGGGGACAGTCTACGAGCAGTACTTC	CSVGGTVYEQYF
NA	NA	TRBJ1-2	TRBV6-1	TGTGCCAGCACTCAAAGGGGGACCGGCTATGGCTACACCTTC	CASTQRGTGYGYTF
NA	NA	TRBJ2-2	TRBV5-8	TGTGCCAGCAGCTTCGACAGAACCGGGGAGCTGTTTTTT	CASSFDRTGELFF
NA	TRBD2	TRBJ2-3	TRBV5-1	TGCGCCAGCAGCTATATACTAGCGGGCACAGATACGCAGTATTTT	CASSYILAGTDTQYF